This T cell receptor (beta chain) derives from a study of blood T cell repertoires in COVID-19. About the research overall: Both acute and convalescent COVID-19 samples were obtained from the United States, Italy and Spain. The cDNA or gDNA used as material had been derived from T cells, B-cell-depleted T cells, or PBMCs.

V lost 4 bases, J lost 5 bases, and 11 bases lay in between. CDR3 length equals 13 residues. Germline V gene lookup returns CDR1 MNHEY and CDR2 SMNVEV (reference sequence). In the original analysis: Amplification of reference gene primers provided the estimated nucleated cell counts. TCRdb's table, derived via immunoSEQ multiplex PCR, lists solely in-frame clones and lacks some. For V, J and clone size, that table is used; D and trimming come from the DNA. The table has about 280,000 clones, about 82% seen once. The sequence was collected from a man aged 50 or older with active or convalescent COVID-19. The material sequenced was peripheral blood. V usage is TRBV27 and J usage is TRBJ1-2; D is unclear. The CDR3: CASSSNPRYGYTF. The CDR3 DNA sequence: TGTGCCAGCAGTTCTAACCCTCGTTATGGCTACACCTTC.